This is a list of T cell receptor beta chains from one sample in a study of long-term antiretroviral therapy in people with HIV. Generated by immunoSEQ multiplex PCR, the TCRdb table keeps only in-frame clones and is missing some. The data contain roughly 30,000 clones, 85% of them seen just once; the ten biggest clones take up 8% to 9%. Sequences were derived from unsorted PBMCs, sampled 4.8 to 5 years after starting antiretroviral therapy. The receptors stem from a man between 35 and 55 years old with HIV. Both conserved end residues are part of each CDR3. Fields, in order: clone size, V gene, D gene, J gene, CDR3 protein, CDR3 DNA. D genes are given only for firm matches. Clone size is given for some rows only: seen once, a few or many times, or a class if the clone is expanded.

size: NA; V: TRBV10-2; D: TRBD2; J: TRBJ2-5; CDR3: CASSNPGRVGAETQYF; DNA: TGCGCCAGCAGCAACCCAGGGAGGGTTGGGGCGGAGACCCAGTACTTC
size: NA; V: TRBV10-3; D: TRBD2; J: TRBJ2-5; CDR3: CAISESVAGTQETQYF; DNA: TGTGCCATCAGTGAGTCAGTAGCGGGGACACAAGAGACCCAGTACTTC
size: NA; V: TRBV14; D: TRBD1; J: TRBJ1-2; CDR3: CASSLMTGNGYTF; DNA: TGTGCCAGCAGCCTAATGACAGGGAATGGCTACACCTTC
size: NA; V: TRBV6-1; D: NA; J: TRBJ1-2; CDR3: CASRLGPGTSTGYTF; DNA: TGTGCCAGCAGACTTGGACCCGGGACATCGACCGGCTACACCTTC
size: NA; V: TRBV19; D: TRBD1; J: TRBJ1-2; CDR3: CASSIDRTGTAGRGHNGYTF; DNA: TGTGCCAGTAGTATAGATCGAACCGGGACAGCGGGACGGGGGCATAATGGCTACACCTTC
size: few; V: TRBV7-9; D: TRBD1; J: TRBJ1-2; CDR3: CASSLTGGDGYTF; DNA: TGTGCCAGCAGCTTGACAGGGGGAGATGGCTACACCTTC
size: NA; V: TRBV7-2; D: NA; J: TRBJ1-4; CDR3: CASSPYGPQREKLFF; DNA: TGTGCCAGCAGCCCATACGGACCACAACGGGAAAAACTGTTTTTT
size: NA; V: TRBV14; D: NA; J: TRBJ1-3; CDR3: CASSPDGWGNTIYF; DNA: TGTGCCAGCAGCCCGGACGGGTGGGGAAACACCATATATTTT
size: NA; V: TRBV7-9; D: TRBD1; J: TRBJ1-6; CDR3: CASSLVTGANSPLHF; DNA: TGTGCCAGCAGCCTTGTCACAGGGGCTAATTCACCCCTCCACTTT
size: NA; V: TRBV18; D: NA; J: TRBJ2-1; CDR3: CASSPPYGRAANEQFF; DNA: TGTGCCAGCTCACCACCGTATGGACGGGCGGCCAATGAGCAGTTCTTC
size: NA; V: TRBV27; D: NA; J: TRBJ1-1; CDR3: CASRKQGLNTEAFF; DNA: TGTGCCAGCAGGAAACAGGGTTTAAACACTGAAGCTTTCTTT
size: NA; V: TRBV11-3; D: NA; J: TRBJ2-3; CDR3: CASSPVPRGVSRTDTQYF; DNA: TGTGCCAGCAGCCCGGTACCCCGGGGTGTTAGTCGCACAGATACGCAGTATTTT
size: few; V: TRBV9; D: TRBD1; J: TRBJ1-5; CDR3: CASSATGDPSNQPQHF; DNA: TGTGCCAGCAGCGCAACAGGGGACCCTTCGAATCAGCCCCAGCATTTT